This TCR beta chain was captured in a study of blood T cell repertoires in COVID-19. CDR1 is SGHDT and CDR2 is YYEEEE in the germline V gene. V dropped 6 bases and J dropped 3 bases, with 13 bases sitting between them. The CDR3 length is 14 residues. The repertoire was sequenced with immunoSEQ multiplex PCR; TCRdb's copy has only in-frame clones and lacks some. Of 250,000 to 400,000 clones in the sample, approximately 88% are singletons; the top ten hold about 1.5%. The sample consisted of peripheral blood. The genes are TRBV5-6 and TRBJ2-1, with a tentative D call TRBD2 (6 bases). The sequence was collected from a woman aged 30 to 39 with COVID-19, enrolled during active disease. The CDR3 reads CASNDRDFYNEQFF. The CDR3 DNA sequence: TGTGCCAGCAACGACCGGGACTTCTACAATGAGCAGTTCTTC.